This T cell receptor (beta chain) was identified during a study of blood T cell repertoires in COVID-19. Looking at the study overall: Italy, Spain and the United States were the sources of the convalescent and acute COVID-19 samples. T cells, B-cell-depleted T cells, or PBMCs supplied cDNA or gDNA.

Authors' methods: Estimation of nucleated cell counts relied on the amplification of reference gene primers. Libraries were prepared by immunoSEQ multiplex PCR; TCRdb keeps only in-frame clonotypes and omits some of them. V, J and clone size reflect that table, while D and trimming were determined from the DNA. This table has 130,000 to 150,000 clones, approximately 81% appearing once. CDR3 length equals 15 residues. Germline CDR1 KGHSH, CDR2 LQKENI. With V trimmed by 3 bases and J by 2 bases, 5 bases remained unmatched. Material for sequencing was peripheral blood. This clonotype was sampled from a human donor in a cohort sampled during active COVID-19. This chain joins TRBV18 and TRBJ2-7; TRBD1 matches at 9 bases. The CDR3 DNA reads TGTGCCAGCTCACCGGCGGGACAGGGCACCTACGAGCAGTACTTC. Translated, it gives CASSPAGQGTYEQYF.